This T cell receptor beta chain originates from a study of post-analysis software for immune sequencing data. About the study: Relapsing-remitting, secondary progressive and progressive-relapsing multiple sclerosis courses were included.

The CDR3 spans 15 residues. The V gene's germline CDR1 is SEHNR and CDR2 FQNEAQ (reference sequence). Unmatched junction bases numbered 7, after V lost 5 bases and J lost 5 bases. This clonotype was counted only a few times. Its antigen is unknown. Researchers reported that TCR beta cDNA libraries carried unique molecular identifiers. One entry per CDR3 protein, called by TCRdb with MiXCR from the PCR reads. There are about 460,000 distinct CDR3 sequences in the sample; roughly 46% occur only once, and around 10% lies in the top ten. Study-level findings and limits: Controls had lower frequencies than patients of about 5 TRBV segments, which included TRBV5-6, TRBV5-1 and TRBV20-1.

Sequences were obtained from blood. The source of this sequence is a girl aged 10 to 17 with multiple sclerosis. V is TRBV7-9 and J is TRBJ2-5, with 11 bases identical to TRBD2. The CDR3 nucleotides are TGTGCCAGCAGCCGCGGGACTAGCGGCAAGGAGACCCAGTACTTC. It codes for CASSRGTSGKETQYF.